The rows below give T cell receptor beta chains drawn from one sample of a study of OX40 agonist ivuxolimab in advanced cancers. Generated by immunoSEQ multiplex PCR, the TCRdb table keeps only in-frame clones and is missing some. The repertoire consists of about 74,000 clones, with roughly 84% occurring once and the leading ten covering less than 2.5%. The material was CD4+ or CD8+ T cells sorted from blood, obtained in a trial of the OX40 agonist ivuxolimab. The receptor set was obtained from an adult with an advanced solid tumor such as melanoma, head and neck, liver or kidney cancer. The CDR3 runs from the conserved cysteine through the conserved F or W. D genes are given only for firm matches. Not every row has a clone size; where given, it reads once, few, many or a size class.

CDR3 protein: CASSSNPQGGETQYF
CDR3 DNA: TGTGCCAGTAGTTCGAATCCACAGGGGGGAGAGACCCAGTACTTC
J gene: TRBJ2-5
V gene: TRBV19
D gene: TRBD1
clone size: -

CDR3 protein: CAWSAGPGELFF
CDR3 DNA: TGTGCCTGGAGTGCAGGGCCCGGGGAGCTGTTTTTT
J gene: TRBJ2-2
V gene: TRBV30
D gene: -
clone size: once

CDR3 protein: CASSARGQSGPGNTIYF
CDR3 DNA: TGTGCCAGCAGCGCGCGGGGACAGTCGGGGCCTGGAAACACCATATATTTT
J gene: TRBJ1-3
V gene: TRBV7-9
D gene: TRBD1
clone size: -

CDR3 protein: CASSLQNENTEAFF
CDR3 DNA: TGCGCCAGCAGCTTACAGAACGAGAACACTGAAGCTTTCTTT
J gene: TRBJ1-1
V gene: TRBV5-1
D gene: -
clone size: -

CDR3 protein: CASSPLEGALGTEAFF
CDR3 DNA: TGTGCCAGCTCACCACTAGAAGGGGCCTTGGGCACTGAAGCTTTCTTT
J gene: TRBJ1-1
V gene: TRBV18
D gene: -
clone size: once

CDR3 protein: CASSQDPGANVLTF
CDR3 DNA: TGCGCCAGCAGCCAAGACCCTGGGGCCAACGTCCTGACTTTC
J gene: TRBJ2-6
V gene: TRBV4-3
D gene: -
clone size: -

CDR3 protein: CASSQNPGQIVEKLFF
CDR3 DNA: TGCGCCAGCAGCCAAAATCCGGGACAGATAGTGGAAAAACTGTTTTTT
J gene: TRBJ1-4
V gene: TRBV4-3
D gene: TRBD1
clone size: -

CDR3 protein: CASSLGGTSGRAGELFF
CDR3 DNA: TGTGCCAGCAGCTTAGGCGGGACTAGCGGGAGGGCCGGGGAGCTGTTTTTT
J gene: TRBJ2-2
V gene: TRBV7-2
D gene: TRBD2
clone size: -

CDR3 protein: CASMGGTTNTGELFF
CDR3 DNA: TGCGCCAGCATGGGCGGGACAACGAACACCGGGGAGCTGTTTTTT
J gene: TRBJ2-2
V gene: TRBV5-1
D gene: -
clone size: -

CDR3 protein: CASSLYQWNPEAFF
CDR3 DNA: TGTGCCAGCAGCTTATACCAGTGGAACCCCGAAGCTTTCTTT
J gene: TRBJ1-1
V gene: TRBV7-2
D gene: -
clone size: few

CDR3 protein: CSVVGTSGSSYNEQFF
CDR3 DNA: TGCAGCGTTGTGGGGACTAGCGGGAGTTCCTACAATGAGCAGTTCTTC
J gene: TRBJ2-1
V gene: TRBV29-1
D gene: TRBD2
clone size: -

CDR3 protein: CASSLQSGRGRGGRNIQYF
CDR3 DNA: TGTGCCAGCAGCTTACAGTCTGGCAGGGGGCGCGGAGGTCGAAACATTCAGTACTTC
J gene: TRBJ2-4
V gene: TRBV7-2
D gene: TRBD1
clone size: -

CDR3 protein: CASSIIGEGQPQHF
CDR3 DNA: TGTGCCAGTAGTATTATCGGGGAGGGTCAGCCCCAGCATTTT
J gene: TRBJ1-5
V gene: TRBV19
D gene: -
clone size: -

CDR3 protein: CASSAHFMNTEAFF
CDR3 DNA: TGTGCCAGCAGTGCCCACTTCATGAACACTGAAGCTTTCTTT
J gene: TRBJ1-1
V gene: TRBV6-1
D gene: -
clone size: -

CDR3 protein: CASTRGRDTEAFF
CDR3 DNA: TGTGCCAGCACCAGGGGGAGAGACACTGAAGCTTTCTTT
J gene: TRBJ1-1
V gene: TRBV25-1
D gene: TRBD1
clone size: -

CDR3 protein: CASSPGTGDYGYTF
CDR3 DNA: TGCGCCAGCAGCCCCGGGACAGGGGACTATGGCTACACCTTC
J gene: TRBJ1-2
V gene: TRBV4-3
D gene: TRBD1
clone size: -

CDR3 protein: CACSRAAGYGYTF
CDR3 DNA: TGTGCCTGCAGCAGAGCCGCGGGCTATGGCTACACCTTC
J gene: TRBJ1-2
V gene: TRBV27
D gene: -
clone size: -

CDR3 protein: CASSPRTGTGEQYF
CDR3 DNA: TGTGCCAGCAGCCCACGGACAGGAACGGGCGAGCAGTACTTC
J gene: TRBJ2-7
V gene: TRBV7-6
D gene: TRBD1
clone size: -

CDR3 protein: CASARGPNTGELFF
CDR3 DNA: TGTGCCAGTGCCAGGGGGCCGAACACCGGGGAGCTGTTTTTT
J gene: TRBJ2-2
V gene: TRBV19
D gene: TRBD1
clone size: few

CDR3 protein: CATSRRSGGTDTQYF
CDR3 DNA: TGTGCCACCAGCAGGAGATCGGGCGGCACAGATACGCAGTATTTT
J gene: TRBJ2-3
V gene: TRBV15
D gene: -
clone size: -

CDR3 protein: CASGALSNQPQHF
CDR3 DNA: TGTGCCAGCGGGGCCTTGAGCAATCAGCCCCAGCATTTT
J gene: TRBJ1-5
V gene: TRBV28
D gene: -
clone size: once

CDR3 protein: CASSRDTSGEQYF
CDR3 DNA: TGTGCCAGCAGCCGGGACACCTCTGGAGAGCAGTACTTC
J gene: TRBJ2-7
V gene: TRBV28
D gene: -
clone size: -

CDR3 protein: CASSSWTGGIGQETQYF
CDR3 DNA: TGCGCCAGCAGCTCCTGGACAGGGGGAATTGGCCAAGAGACCCAGTACTTC
J gene: TRBJ2-5
V gene: TRBV5-1
D gene: TRBD1
clone size: -

CDR3 protein: CASSRGQPTYEQYF
CDR3 DNA: TGTGCCAGCAGCAGGGGACAGCCAACCTACGAGCAGTACTTC
J gene: TRBJ2-7
V gene: TRBV7-2
D gene: TRBD1
clone size: -

CDR3 protein: CASSETTGSISGANVLTF
CDR3 DNA: TGTGCCAGCAGCGAGACGACAGGCTCTATCTCTGGGGCCAACGTCCTGACTTTC
J gene: TRBJ2-6
V gene: TRBV9
D gene: -
clone size: -

CDR3 protein: CASSGGISRGRFTEAFF
CDR3 DNA: TGTGCCAGCAGTGGGGGCATTTCCAGGGGGCGTTTTACTGAAGCTTTCTTT
J gene: TRBJ1-1
V gene: TRBV27
D gene: TRBD1
clone size: once

CDR3 protein: CASIPNSGNTIYF
CDR3 DNA: TGTGCCAGCATTCCCAACTCTGGAAACACCATATATTTT
J gene: TRBJ1-3
V gene: TRBV2
D gene: -
clone size: -

CDR3 protein: CASSQDQARTTHNEQFF
CDR3 DNA: TGCGCCAGCAGCCAAGATCAGGCCCGTACGACGCACAATGAGCAGTTCTTC
J gene: TRBJ2-1
V gene: TRBV4-1
D gene: -
clone size: -

CDR3 protein: CASSPRAGRGDTEAFF
CDR3 DNA: TGTGCCAGCAGCCCGAGGGCAGGGCGAGGGGACACTGAAGCTTTCTTT
J gene: TRBJ1-1
V gene: TRBV5-4
D gene: -
clone size: -

CDR3 protein: CASSQDSVTGELFF
CDR3 DNA: TGCGCCAGCAGCCAAGACTCCGTCACCGGGGAGCTGTTTTTT
J gene: TRBJ2-2
V gene: TRBV4-3
D gene: -
clone size: -

CDR3 protein: CASSFQRLASNEQFF
CDR3 DNA: TGTGCCAGCAGCTTTCAGAGACTAGCGAGCAATGAGCAGTTCTTC
J gene: TRBJ2-1
V gene: TRBV5-6
D gene: TRBD2
clone size: -

CDR3 protein: CASRLAVYNEQFF
CDR3 DNA: TGTGCCAGCAGACTAGCGGTTTACAATGAGCAGTTCTTC
J gene: TRBJ2-1
V gene: TRBV6-5
D gene: TRBD2
clone size: -

CDR3 protein: CASSLEGTGELFF
CDR3 DNA: TGCGCCAGCAGCTTGGAGGGCACCGGGGAGCTGTTTTTT
J gene: TRBJ2-2
V gene: TRBV5-1
D gene: -
clone size: -

CDR3 protein: CASSLRQGMSSEAFF
CDR3 DNA: TGTGCCAGCAGCTTGCGACAGGGTATGAGTTCGGAAGCTTTCTTT
J gene: TRBJ1-1
V gene: TRBV5-5
D gene: TRBD1
clone size: -

CDR3 protein: CASSYEQGRTYEQYF
CDR3 DNA: TGTGCCAGCAGTTACGAACAGGGTAGGACCTACGAGCAGTACTTC
J gene: TRBJ2-7
V gene: TRBV6-5
D gene: -
clone size: few

CDR3 protein: CASSLGTKDRDSYNEQFF
CDR3 DNA: TGTGCCAGCAGCTTAGGCACAAAGGACAGGGACTCCTACAATGAGCAGTTCTTC
J gene: TRBJ2-1
V gene: TRBV11-2
D gene: TRBD1
clone size: few

CDR3 protein: CASSQDRTGTGPAEQYF
CDR3 DNA: TGTGCCAGCAGCCAAGATCGGACCGGGACAGGTCCTGCCGAGCAGTACTTC
J gene: TRBJ2-7
V gene: TRBV4-2
D gene: TRBD1
clone size: -

CDR3 protein: CATSHGINEKLFF
CDR3 DNA: TGTGCCACCAGCCATGGGATAAATGAAAAACTGTTTTTT
J gene: TRBJ1-4
V gene: TRBV15
D gene: -
clone size: -

CDR3 protein: CASSSRQSTDTQYF
CDR3 DNA: TGTGCCAGCAGCTCCCGACAGAGCACAGATACGCAGTATTTT
J gene: TRBJ2-3
V gene: TRBV7-2
D gene: -
clone size: -

CDR3 protein: CASRPSQGPFTEAFF
CDR3 DNA: TGTGCCAGCAGACCGTCACAGGGTCCCTTCACTGAAGCTTTCTTT
J gene: TRBJ1-1
V gene: TRBV28
D gene: -
clone size: -

CDR3 protein: CASSLVLGGHEQYF
CDR3 DNA: TGTGCCAGCAGCTTAGTCTTAGGGGGCCACGAGCAGTACTTC
J gene: TRBJ2-7
V gene: TRBV7-2
D gene: TRBD1
clone size: -

CDR3 protein: CASSLSYTDTQYF
CDR3 DNA: TGCGCCAGCAGCTTGTCATACACAGATACGCAGTATTTT
J gene: TRBJ2-3
V gene: TRBV5-1
D gene: -
clone size: -

CDR3 protein: CASSRGGAQETQYF
CDR3 DNA: TGTGCCAGCAGCCGAGGGGGAGCACAAGAGACCCAGTACTTC
J gene: TRBJ2-5
V gene: TRBV5-5
D gene: -
clone size: -

CDR3 protein: CASSSQQGPNQPQHF
CDR3 DNA: TGTGCCAGCAGCTCCCAACAGGGACCTAATCAGCCCCAGCATTTT
J gene: TRBJ1-5
V gene: TRBV7-2
D gene: -
clone size: -

CDR3 protein: CAIGAGEGVRSPLHF
CDR3 DNA: TGTGCCATCGGGGCCGGAGAAGGGGTCCGGTCACCCCTCCACTTT
J gene: TRBJ1-6
V gene: TRBV10-3
D gene: -
clone size: -

CDR3 protein: CASNVPGGEETQYF
CDR3 DNA: TGTGCCAGTAATGTCCCAGGGGGCGAAGAGACCCAGTACTTC
J gene: TRBJ2-5
V gene: TRBV19
D gene: TRBD1
clone size: -

CDR3 protein: CASSALPGLAGGPSHEQYF
CDR3 DNA: TGTGCCAGCAGTGCTCTACCGGGACTAGCGGGAGGCCCCTCTCACGAGCAGTACTTC
J gene: TRBJ2-7
V gene: TRBV28
D gene: TRBD2
clone size: -

CDR3 protein: CSVAGQGAGNEQFF
CDR3 DNA: TGCAGCGTTGCGGGGCAGGGGGCAGGGAATGAGCAGTTCTTC
J gene: TRBJ2-1
V gene: TRBV29-1
D gene: TRBD1
clone size: -

CDR3 protein: CAWSPRAEKLFF
CDR3 DNA: TGTGCCTGGAGCCCAAGGGCCGAAAAACTGTTTTTT
J gene: TRBJ1-4
V gene: TRBV30
D gene: -
clone size: -

CDR3 protein: CASSSWGLSTDTQYF
CDR3 DNA: TGTGCCAGCAGTTCCTGGGGACTAAGCACAGATACGCAGTATTTT
J gene: TRBJ2-3
V gene: TRBV27
D gene: TRBD2
clone size: few

CDR3 protein: CASSPQNTGEAFF
CDR3 DNA: TGTGCCAGCTCACCCCAGAACACAGGTGAAGCTTTCTTT
J gene: TRBJ1-1
V gene: TRBV18
D gene: -
clone size: few

CDR3 protein: CSVEDCGRGHRVYSNQPQHF
CDR3 DNA: TGCAGCGTTGAAGATTGTGGCAGGGGGCACAGGGTGTATAGCAATCAGCCCCAGCATTTT
J gene: TRBJ1-5
V gene: TRBV29-1
D gene: TRBD1
clone size: -

CDR3 protein: CASGLASSYEQYF
CDR3 DNA: TGTGCCAGCGGACTAGCGTCATCCTACGAGCAGTACTTC
J gene: TRBJ2-7
V gene: TRBV2
D gene: TRBD2
clone size: -

CDR3 protein: CASRYSGTAGNTIYF
CDR3 DNA: TGTGCCAGCAGGTACTCCGGGACAGCAGGAAACACCATATATTTT
J gene: TRBJ1-3
V gene: TRBV5-5
D gene: TRBD1
clone size: -

CDR3 protein: CASSLVGQGAYEQYF
CDR3 DNA: TGTGCCAGCAGCTTGGTTGGACAGGGGGCGTACGAGCAGTACTTC
J gene: TRBJ2-7
V gene: TRBV5-5
D gene: TRBD1
clone size: -

CDR3 protein: CASSVGAGAGYEQYF
CDR3 DNA: TGTGCCAGCAGCGTAGGAGCGGGCGCGGGATACGAGCAGTACTTC
J gene: TRBJ2-7
V gene: TRBV9
D gene: -
clone size: -

CDR3 protein: CASSSRVKETQYF
CDR3 DNA: TGTGCCAGCAGCTCCAGGGTTAAGGAGACCCAGTACTTC
J gene: TRBJ2-5
V gene: TRBV7-3
D gene: -
clone size: -

CDR3 protein: CASSTGLSSGANVLTF
CDR3 DNA: TGCGCCAGCAGCACAGGGCTCAGCTCTGGGGCCAACGTCCTGACTTTC
J gene: TRBJ2-6
V gene: TRBV5-1
D gene: -
clone size: -

CDR3 protein: CASSGGQGSGGETQYF
CDR3 DNA: TGTGCCAGCAGTGGGGGACAGGGGTCGGGGGGAGAGACCCAGTACTTC
J gene: TRBJ2-5
V gene: TRBV25-1
D gene: TRBD1
clone size: -

CDR3 protein: CASSQDPGIQYF
CDR3 DNA: TGTGCCAGCAGCCAGGACCCGGGAATTCAGTACTTC
J gene: TRBJ2-4
V gene: TRBV14
D gene: -
clone size: -